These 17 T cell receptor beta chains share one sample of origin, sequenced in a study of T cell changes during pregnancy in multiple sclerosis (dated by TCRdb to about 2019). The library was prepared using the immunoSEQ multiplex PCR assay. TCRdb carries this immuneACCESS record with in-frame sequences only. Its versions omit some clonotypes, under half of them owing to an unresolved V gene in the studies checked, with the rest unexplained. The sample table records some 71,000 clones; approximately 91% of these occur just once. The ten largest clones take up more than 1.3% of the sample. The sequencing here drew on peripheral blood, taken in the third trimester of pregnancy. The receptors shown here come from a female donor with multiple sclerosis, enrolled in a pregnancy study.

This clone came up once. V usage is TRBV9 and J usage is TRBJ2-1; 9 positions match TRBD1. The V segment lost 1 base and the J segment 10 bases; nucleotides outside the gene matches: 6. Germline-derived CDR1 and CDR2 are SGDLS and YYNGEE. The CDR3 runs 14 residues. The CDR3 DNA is TGTGCCAGCAGCGTATTGGGACAGGGTTTCGAGCAGTTCTTC. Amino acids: CASSVLGQGFEQFF.

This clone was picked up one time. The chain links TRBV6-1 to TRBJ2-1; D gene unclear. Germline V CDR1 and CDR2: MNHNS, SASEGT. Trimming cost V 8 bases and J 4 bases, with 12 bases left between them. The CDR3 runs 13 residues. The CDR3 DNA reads TGTGCCAGCCCCCCGGCGGAGTACAATGAGCAGTTCTTC. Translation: CASPPAEYNEQFF.

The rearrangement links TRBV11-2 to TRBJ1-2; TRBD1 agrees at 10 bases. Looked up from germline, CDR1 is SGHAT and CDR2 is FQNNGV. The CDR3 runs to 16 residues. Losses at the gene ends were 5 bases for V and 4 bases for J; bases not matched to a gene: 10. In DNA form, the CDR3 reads TGTGCCAGCAGCCTCAACCCGACAGGGGGCGGCTATGGCTACACCTTC. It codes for CASSLNPTGGGYGYTF. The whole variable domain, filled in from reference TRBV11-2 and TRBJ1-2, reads EAGVAQSPRYKIIEKRQSVAFWCNPISGHATLYWYQQILGQGPKLLIQFQNNGVVDDSQLPKDRFSAERLKGVDSTLKIQPAKLEDSAVYLCASSLNPTGGGYGYTFGSGTRLTVV.

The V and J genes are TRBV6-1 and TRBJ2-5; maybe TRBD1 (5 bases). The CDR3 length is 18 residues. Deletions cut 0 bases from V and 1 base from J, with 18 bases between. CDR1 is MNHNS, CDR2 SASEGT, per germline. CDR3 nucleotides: TGTGCCAGCAGTGAAGCGGGGCCGTCAGCGAGTTCCCAAGAGACCCAGTACTTC. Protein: CASSEAGPSASSQETQYF.

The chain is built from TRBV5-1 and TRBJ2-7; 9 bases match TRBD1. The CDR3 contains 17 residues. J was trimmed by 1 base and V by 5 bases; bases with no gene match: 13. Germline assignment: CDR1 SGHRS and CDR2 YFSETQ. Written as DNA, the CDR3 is TGCGCCAGCAGAACTTGGTCCTCCGGGACAGGGTCCTACGAGCAGTACTTC. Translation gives CASRTWSSGTGSYEQYF.

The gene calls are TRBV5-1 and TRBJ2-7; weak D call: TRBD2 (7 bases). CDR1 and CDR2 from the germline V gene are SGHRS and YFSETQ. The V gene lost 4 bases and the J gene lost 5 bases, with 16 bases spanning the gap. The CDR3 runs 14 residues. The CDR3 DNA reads TGCGCCAGCAGCCTGATGGGGGGGCCCAACGAGCAGTACTTC. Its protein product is CASSLMGGPNEQYF.

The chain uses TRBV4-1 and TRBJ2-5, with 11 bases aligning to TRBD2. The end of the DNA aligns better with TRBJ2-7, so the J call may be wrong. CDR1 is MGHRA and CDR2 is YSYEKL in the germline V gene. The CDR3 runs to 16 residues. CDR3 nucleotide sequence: TGCGCCAGCAGCCAAAGGTCGGCTAGCGGGGGGTACGAGCAGTACTTC. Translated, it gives CASSQRSASGGYEQYF.

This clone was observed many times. Here the CDR3 DNA reads TGTGCCACCTGCCTTAGCGGGGGGGTTATTGTAGATACGCAGTATTTT. Translation gives CATCLSGGVIVDTQYF. The chain joins TRBV10-3 to TRBJ2-3, with 11 bases lining up with TRBD2. Germline V lookup: CDR1 ENHRY, CDR2 SYGVKD. Trimming cost V 10 bases and J 5 bases; bases outside gene matches: 14. The CDR3 is 16 residues long.

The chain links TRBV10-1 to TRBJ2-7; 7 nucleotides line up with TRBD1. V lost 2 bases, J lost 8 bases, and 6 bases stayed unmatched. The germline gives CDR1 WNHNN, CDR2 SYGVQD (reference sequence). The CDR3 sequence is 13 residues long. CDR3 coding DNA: TGCGCCAGCAGTGAGAGAGGACAGGCCAAGCAGTACTTC. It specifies CASSERGQAKQYF.

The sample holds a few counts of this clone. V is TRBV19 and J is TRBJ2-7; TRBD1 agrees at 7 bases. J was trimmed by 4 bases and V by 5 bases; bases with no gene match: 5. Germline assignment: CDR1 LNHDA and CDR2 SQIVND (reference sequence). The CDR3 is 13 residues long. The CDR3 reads CASSGDSWYEQYF. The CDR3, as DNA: TGTGCCAGTAGTGGGGACAGCTGGTACGAGCAGTACTTC.

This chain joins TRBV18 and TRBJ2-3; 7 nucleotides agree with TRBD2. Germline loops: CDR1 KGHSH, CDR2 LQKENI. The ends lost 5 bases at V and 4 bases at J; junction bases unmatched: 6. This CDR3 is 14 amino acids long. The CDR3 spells CASSSRLAADTQYF. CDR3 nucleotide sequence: TGTGCCAGCTCATCGCGACTAGCTGCAGATACGCAGTATTTT.

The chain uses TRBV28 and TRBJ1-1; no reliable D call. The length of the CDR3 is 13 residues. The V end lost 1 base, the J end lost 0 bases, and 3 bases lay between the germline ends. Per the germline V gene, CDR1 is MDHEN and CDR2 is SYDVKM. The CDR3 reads CASSLYLNTEAFF. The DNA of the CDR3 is TGTGCCAGCAGTTTATACTTGAACACTGAAGCTTTCTTT.

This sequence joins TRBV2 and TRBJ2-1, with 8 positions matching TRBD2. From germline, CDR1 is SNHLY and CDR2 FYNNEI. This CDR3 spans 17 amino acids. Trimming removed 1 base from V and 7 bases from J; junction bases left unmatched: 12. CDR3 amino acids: CASSEVAGGSPQNEQFF. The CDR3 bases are TGTGCCAGCAGTGAAGTGGCGGGGGGATCCCCTCAAAATGAGCAGTTCTTC.

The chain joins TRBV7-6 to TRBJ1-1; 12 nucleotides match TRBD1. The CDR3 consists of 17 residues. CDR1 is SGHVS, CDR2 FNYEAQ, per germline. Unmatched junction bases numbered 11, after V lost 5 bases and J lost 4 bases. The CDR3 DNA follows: TGTGCCAGCAGCCGGGGGCCCGGGACAGGGGGCCCCACTGAAGCTTTCTTT. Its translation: CASSRGPGTGGPTEAFF.

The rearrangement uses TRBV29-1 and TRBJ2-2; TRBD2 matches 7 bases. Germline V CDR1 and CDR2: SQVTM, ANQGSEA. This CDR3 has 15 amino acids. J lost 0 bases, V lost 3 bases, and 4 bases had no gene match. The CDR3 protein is CSVDLADSNTGELFF. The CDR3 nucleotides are TGCAGCGTTGACCTAGCGGACTCGAACACCGGGGAGCTGTTTTTT.

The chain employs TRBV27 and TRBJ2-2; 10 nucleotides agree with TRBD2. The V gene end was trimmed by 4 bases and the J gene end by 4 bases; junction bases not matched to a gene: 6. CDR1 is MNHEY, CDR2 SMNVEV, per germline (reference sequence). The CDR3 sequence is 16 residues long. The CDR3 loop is CASSSGTSAATGELFF. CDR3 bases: TGTGCCAGCAGTTCCGGGACTAGCGCAGCCACCGGGGAGCTGTTTTTT.

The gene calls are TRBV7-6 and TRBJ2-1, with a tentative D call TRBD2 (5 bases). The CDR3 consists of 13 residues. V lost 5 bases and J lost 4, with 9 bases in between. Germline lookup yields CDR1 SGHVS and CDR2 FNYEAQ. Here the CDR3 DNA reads TGTGCCAGCAGCATGACTAATTACAATGAGCAGTTCTTC. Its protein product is CASSMTNYNEQFF.